The 18 T cell receptor beta chains below were found in one sample sequenced in a study of T cell changes during pregnancy in multiple sclerosis. Libraries were prepared by immunoSEQ multiplex PCR; TCRdb keeps only in-frame clonotypes and omits some of them. The table has 30,000 to 40,000 clones, 90% seen once. The sequencing here drew on CD4+ T cells from peripheral blood mononuclear cells, taken in the second trimester of pregnancy. The receptor set was obtained from a female donor with multiple sclerosis, enrolled in a pregnancy study.

The chain couples TRBV5-6 to TRBJ1-1, with D hard to call. V was shortened by 2 bases and J by 0 bases, with 11 bases between the two germline ends. The CDR3 spans 15 residues. Germline values: CDR1 SGHDT, CDR2 YYEEEE. The CDR3 DNA reads TGTGCCAGCAGCTTATACAGCAGCCTGAACACTGAAGCTTTCTTT. Residues: CASSLYSSLNTEAFF.

The rearrangement joins TRBV15 to TRBJ2-3, with TRBD2 matching 13 bases. Germline V CDR1 and CDR2: LNHNV, YYDKDF (reference sequence). The CDR3 is 16 residues long. V shed 1 base and J 5 bases; nucleotides not matched to a gene: 3. This CDR3 is CATSRGTSGSLDTQYF. The DNA of the CDR3 is TGTGCCACCAGCAGAGGGACTAGCGGGAGTTTAGATACGCAGTATTTT.

The rearrangement uses TRBV6-6 and TRBJ2-1, with a weak D call TRBD2 (5 bases). The V gene's germline CDR1 is MNHNY and CDR2 SVGAGI (reference sequence). Trimming cost V 6 bases and J 3 bases, with 15 bases left between them. The CDR3 sequence is 15 residues long. Here the CDR3 DNA reads TGTGCCAGCAGAAAATCGGGGAACTTCTACAATGAGCAGTTCTTC. As protein: CASRKSGNFYNEQFF.

This clone has a single count. This chain uses TRBV4-3 with TRBJ2-5; tentative D call: TRBD2 (5 bases). Trimming cost V 5 bases and J 4 bases, with 11 bases left between them. CDR1 is LGHNA and CDR2 is YSLEER in the germline V gene. The CDR3 contains 13 residues. The CDR3: CASSAGRRETQYF. In nucleotides, the CDR3 is TGCGCCAGCAGCGCGGGCCGACGAGAGACCCAGTACTTC.

The J gene is TRBJ2-7, the V gene TRBV27, with 8 nucleotides matching TRBD2. The CDR3 contains 15 residues. CDR1 and CDR2 (germline): MNHEY, SMNVEV (reference sequence). V shed 9 bases and J 0 bases; nucleotides not matched to a gene: 10. The CDR3 loop is CASTTGGRGSYEQYF. The CDR3 bases are TGTGCCAGTACCACGGGGGGGAGAGGCTCCTACGAGCAGTACTTC.

CDR3 sequence: CASSLSSSGRHSGEQYF. In DNA, the CDR3 is TGTGCCAGCAGCTTATCTTCTAGCGGGAGGCACTCGGGCGAGCAGTACTTC. V is TRBV11-2 and J is TRBJ2-7, with 11 bases lining up with TRBD2. CDR1 is SGHAT and CDR2 is FQNNGV in the germline V gene. The length of the CDR3 is 17 residues. V dropped 2 bases and J dropped 6; count of bases not matched to a gene: 12.

A few counts support this clone. The CDR3 reads CASSLVPSTEAFF. The CDR3 region has the DNA TGCGCCAGCAGCCTCGTCCCGAGCACTGAAGCTTTCTTT. The rearrangement joins TRBV4-3 to TRBJ1-1; D unclear. Deletions cut 4 bases from V and 4 bases from J, with 10 bases between. The CDR3 has 13 residues. Germline loops: CDR1 LGHNA, CDR2 YSLEER.

This rearrangement joins TRBV5-8 to TRBJ1-2; 9 bases are shared with TRBD1. This CDR3 is built from 14 residues. Unmatched junction bases numbered 5, after V lost 4 bases and J lost 4 bases. Per germline, CDR1 SGHTS and CDR2 YDEGEE. In DNA form, the CDR3 reads TGTGCCAGCAGCCCAGGACAGGGGCCCTATGGCTACACCTTC. It encodes CASSPGQGPYGYTF.

The rearrangement joins TRBV18 to TRBJ1-1, with 8 bases identical to TRBD1. V gave up 4 bases and J gave up 1 base; unmatched junction bases: 5. Germline V gene lookup returns CDR1 KGHSH and CDR2 LQKENI. The CDR3 totals 15 residues. The CDR3 protein is CASSQAGGWNTEAFF. The CDR3 DNA reads as TGTGCCAGCTCACAGGCAGGGGGCTGGAACACTGAAGCTTTCTTT.

This clone has just one count. The gene calls are TRBV7-8 and TRBJ2-1, with 13 bases aligning to TRBD2. The CDR3 has 16 amino acids. Germline CDR1 reads SGHVS; CDR2 reads FQNEAQ. With 3 bases clipped from V and 9 bases from J, the junction kept 8 bases outside the gene matches. CDR3 protein: CASSFRLAGGPGEQFF. In nucleotides, the CDR3 is TGTGCCAGCAGCTTCCGACTAGCGGGAGGTCCCGGTGAGCAGTTCTTC. The full variable domain, completed using reference TRBV7-8 and TRBJ2-1, is GAGVSQSPRYKVAKRGQDVALRCDPISGHVSLFWYQQALGQGPEFLTYFQNEAQLDKSGLPSDRFFAERPEGSVSTLKIQRTQQEDSAVYLCASSFRLAGGPGEQFFGPGTRLTVL.

The rearrangement links TRBV30 to TRBJ1-1, with no clear D. This CDR3 is 12 amino acids long. V was shortened by 2 bases and J by 7 bases, with 11 bases between the two germline ends. CDR1 GTSNPN and CDR2 SVGIG come from the germline V gene (reference sequence). CDR3 residues: CAWSPGSFEAFF. As DNA, the CDR3 is TGTGCCTGGAGTCCAGGCAGCTTTGAAGCTTTCTTT.

This chain joins TRBV5-1 and TRBJ2-2; the match to TRBD2 covers 10 bases. Germline CDR1 reads SGHRS; CDR2 reads YFSETQ. The CDR3 is 21 residues long. Trimming took 4 bases from V and 0 from J; bases not matched to a gene: 18. CDR3 region: CASSLIAPLTSGPTNTGELFF. The CDR3 DNA follows: TGCGCCAGCAGCCTAATCGCTCCCCTGACTAGCGGGCCCACGAACACCGGGGAGCTGTTTTTT.

V and J are TRBV28 and TRBJ2-7; no firm D call. This CDR3 spans 13 amino acids. Germline CDR1 MDHEN, CDR2 SYDVKM. Trimming removed 2 bases from V and 4 bases from J, with 9 bases in between. The CDR3 loop is CASSLLYSYEQYF. DNA of the CDR3: TGTGCCAGCAGTTTACTGTATAGTTACGAGCAGTACTTC.

CDR3 nucleotides: TGTGCCAGCTCACCCGGGACCCGGGGGTATGAGCAGTTCTTC. It yields the protein CASSPGTRGYEQFF. The chain carries TRBV18 and TRBJ2-1, with D tentatively TRBD2 (6 bases). Trimming left V 3 bases short and J 8 bases short, with 14 bases between. CDR3 length: 14 residues. The germline V gene encodes CDR1 KGHSH and CDR2 LQKENI.

The gene calls are TRBV30 and TRBJ2-3, with 8 nucleotides matching TRBD1. The CDR3 covers 16 residues. CDR1 and CDR2 from the germline V gene are GTSNPN and SVGIG (reference sequence). The V segment lost 4 bases and the J segment 3 bases; nucleotides outside the gene matches: 12. The CDR3 sequence is CAWNHRTGHSTDTQYF. The CDR3, as DNA: TGTGCCTGGAATCACAGGACAGGGCACAGTACAGATACGCAGTATTTT.

The chain joins TRBV6-5 to TRBJ2-1, with 9 bases that match TRBD1. Germline CDR1 MNHEY, CDR2 SVGAGI. This CDR3 contains 14 residues. V lost 9 bases and J lost 5; bases outside the gene matches: 8. CDR3 loop: CASCGTGNNNEQFF. The CDR3 DNA is TGTGCCAGTTGTGGGACAGGGAATAACAATGAGCAGTTCTTC.

The genes are TRBV7-2 and TRBJ1-1; 7 bases fit TRBD1. From germline, CDR1 is SGHTA and CDR2 FQGNSA. After removal of 5 bases from V and 4 bases from J, the junction contained 4 bases not matched to a gene. This CDR3 has 13 residues. Here the CDR3 reads CASSAQGVTEAFF. The CDR3 nucleotides are TGTGCCAGCAGCGCTCAGGGGGTCACTGAAGCTTTCTTT.

The genes are TRBV20-1 and TRBJ2-7; D may be TRBD2 (5 bases). Germline V gives CDR1 DFQATT, CDR2 SNEGSKA (reference sequence). V was clipped by 6 bases and J by 4 bases, with 10 bases between them. This CDR3 has 11 residues. CDR3 region: CSAKLEYEQYF. Written as DNA, the CDR3 is TGCAGTGCCAAACTAGAATACGAGCAGTACTTC.